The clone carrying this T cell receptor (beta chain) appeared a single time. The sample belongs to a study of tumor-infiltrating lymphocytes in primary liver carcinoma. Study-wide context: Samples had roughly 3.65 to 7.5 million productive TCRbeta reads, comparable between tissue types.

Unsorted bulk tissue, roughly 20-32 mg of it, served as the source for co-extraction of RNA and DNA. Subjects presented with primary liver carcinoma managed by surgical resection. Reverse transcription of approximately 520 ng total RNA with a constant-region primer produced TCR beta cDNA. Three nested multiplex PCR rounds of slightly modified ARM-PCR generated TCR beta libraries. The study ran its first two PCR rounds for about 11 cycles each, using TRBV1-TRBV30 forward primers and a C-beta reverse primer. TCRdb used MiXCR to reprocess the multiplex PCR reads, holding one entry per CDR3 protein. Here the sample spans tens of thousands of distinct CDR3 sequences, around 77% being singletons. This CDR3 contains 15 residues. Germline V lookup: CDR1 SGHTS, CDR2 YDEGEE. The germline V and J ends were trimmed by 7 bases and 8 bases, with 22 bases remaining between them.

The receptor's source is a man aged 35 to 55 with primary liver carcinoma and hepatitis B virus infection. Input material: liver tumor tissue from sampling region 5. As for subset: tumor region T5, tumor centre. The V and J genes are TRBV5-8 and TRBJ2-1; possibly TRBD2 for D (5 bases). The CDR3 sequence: CASGPSVMGDYEQFF. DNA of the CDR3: TGTGCCAGCGGCCCCTCAGTAATGGGAGACTATGAGCAGTTCTTC.